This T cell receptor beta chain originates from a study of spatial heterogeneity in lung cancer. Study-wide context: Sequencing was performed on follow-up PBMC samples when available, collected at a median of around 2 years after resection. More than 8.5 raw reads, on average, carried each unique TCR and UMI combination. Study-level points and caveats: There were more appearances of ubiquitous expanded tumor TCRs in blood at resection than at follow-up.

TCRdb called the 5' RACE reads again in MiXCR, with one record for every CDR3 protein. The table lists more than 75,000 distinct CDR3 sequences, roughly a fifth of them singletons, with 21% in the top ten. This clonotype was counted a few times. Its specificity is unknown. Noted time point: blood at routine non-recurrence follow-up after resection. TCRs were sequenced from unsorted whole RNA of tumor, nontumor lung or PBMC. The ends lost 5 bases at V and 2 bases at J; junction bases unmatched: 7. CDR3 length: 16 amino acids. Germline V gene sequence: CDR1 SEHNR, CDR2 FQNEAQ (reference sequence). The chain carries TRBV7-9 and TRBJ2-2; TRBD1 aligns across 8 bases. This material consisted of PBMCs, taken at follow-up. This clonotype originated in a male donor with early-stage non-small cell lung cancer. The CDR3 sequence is CASSGRTGINTGELFF. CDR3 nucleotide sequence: TGTGCCAGCAGCGGTAGGACAGGGATAAACACCGGGGAGCTGTTTTTT.